A selection of T cell receptor beta chains follows, all from one sample in a study of cytomegalovirus exposure and HLA in healthy donors. The table came from immunoSEQ multiplex PCR; TCRdb's copy has only in-frame clones and leaves some out. The repertoire table contains about 200,000 clones. Sample: PBMCs. These TCRs come from a woman in her thirties in good health and CMV-seropositive. Both conserved end residues are part of each CDR3. Each record gives: J gene, D gene, V gene, CDR3 protein, CDR3 DNA. D genes are given only for firm matches.

j_gene: TRBJ1-2; d_gene: .; v_gene: TRBV7-2; CDR3aa: CASSPGQGGYGYTF; CDR3nt: TGTGCCAGCAGCCCAGGCCAGGGCGGCTATGGCTACACCTTC
j_gene: TRBJ1-5; d_gene: TRBD1; v_gene: TRBV6-1; CDR3aa: CASSVSGTGGVNQPQHF; CDR3nt: TGTGCCAGCAGTGTCTCCGGGACAGGGGGCGTAAATCAGCCCCAGCATTTT
j_gene: TRBJ2-3; d_gene: TRBD1; v_gene: TRBV19; CDR3aa: CASSKPGTGDADTQYF; CDR3nt: TGTGCCAGTAGTAAACCCGGGACAGGGGACGCAGATACGCAGTATTTT
j_gene: TRBJ1-1; d_gene: .; v_gene: TRBV5-1; CDR3aa: CASSLNQDTEAFF; CDR3nt: TGCGCCAGCAGCCTTAACCAGGACACTGAAGCTTTCTTT
j_gene: TRBJ1-2; d_gene: TRBD1; v_gene: TRBV10-3; CDR3aa: CAIRTGRAGSNYGYTF; CDR3nt: TGTGCCATCAGGACAGGGCGCGCTGGGTCTAACTATGGCTACACCTTC
j_gene: TRBJ2-1; d_gene: .; v_gene: TRBV6-6; CDR3aa: CASSYRTLVLYNEQFF; CDR3nt: TGTGCCAGCAGTTACAGGACTCTAGTACTCTACAATGAGCAGTTCTTC
j_gene: TRBJ2-3; d_gene: .; v_gene: TRBV19; CDR3aa: CASSDPQRKSTDTQYF; CDR3nt: TGTGCCAGTTCGGATCCCCAGCGGAAAAGCACAGATACGCAGTATTTT
j_gene: TRBJ2-1; d_gene: .; v_gene: TRBV19; CDR3aa: CASSIGTTSYNEQFF; CDR3nt: TGTGCCAGTAGTATAGGGACTACGTCCTACAATGAGCAGTTCTTC
j_gene: TRBJ1-2; d_gene: .; v_gene: TRBV10-3; CDR3aa: CAIRQGSGYTF; CDR3nt: TGTGCCATCAGACAGGGTAGTGGCTACACCTTC
j_gene: TRBJ1-4; d_gene: .; v_gene: TRBV11-2; CDR3aa: CASSAWTAPEEKLFF; CDR3nt: TGTGCCAGCAGCGCCTGGACAGCACCAGAAGAAAAACTGTTTTTT
j_gene: TRBJ1-2; d_gene: TRBD1; v_gene: TRBV4-3; CDR3aa: CASSRTVGQGSNGYTF; CDR3nt: TGCGCCAGCAGCCGCACCGTGGGACAGGGGTCCAATGGCTACACCTTC
j_gene: TRBJ2-1; d_gene: TRBD2; v_gene: TRBV7-8; CDR3aa: CASSLSSGGFDEQFF; CDR3nt: TGTGCCAGCAGCTTATCTAGCGGGGGGTTCGATGAGCAGTTCTTC
j_gene: TRBJ2-1; d_gene: .; v_gene: TRBV6-5; CDR3aa: CASSYSDSGSYNEQFF; CDR3nt: TGTGCCAGCAGTTACTCGGACAGTGGATCCTACAATGAGCAGTTCTTC
j_gene: TRBJ2-3; d_gene: TRBD2; v_gene: TRBV7-9; CDR3aa: CASSLRGSGVSTDTQYF; CDR3nt: TGTGCCAGCAGCTTACGGGGTAGCGGGGTTAGCACAGATACGCAGTATTTT
j_gene: TRBJ2-1; d_gene: .; v_gene: TRBV4-3; CDR3aa: CASSQLHYRDNEQFF; CDR3nt: TGCGCCAGCAGCCAACTCCACTATCGTGACAATGAGCAGTTCTTC
j_gene: TRBJ2-7; d_gene: .; v_gene: TRBV18; CDR3aa: CASSPRTYEQYF; CDR3nt: TGTGCCAGCTCACCACGTACCTACGAGCAGTACTTC
j_gene: TRBJ1-2; d_gene: TRBD1; v_gene: TRBV29-1; CDR3aa: CVSQGARASFGYGYTF; CDR3nt: TGCGTTAGTCAGGGGGCGCGTGCTAGTTTTGGCTATGGCTACACCTTC
j_gene: TRBJ1-5; d_gene: .; v_gene: TRBV29-1; CDR3aa: CSVGEQGNQPQHF; CDR3nt: TGCAGCGTTGGAGAACAGGGCAATCAGCCCCAGCATTTT
j_gene: TRBJ2-3; d_gene: TRBD1; v_gene: TRBV5-1; CDR3aa: CASSHGQGGSTDTQYF; CDR3nt: TGCGCCAGCAGCCACGGACAGGGCGGAAGCACAGATACGCAGTATTTT
j_gene: TRBJ2-7; d_gene: TRBD2; v_gene: TRBV9; CDR3aa: CASSVGGRSHEQYF; CDR3nt: TGTGCCAGCAGCGTGGGCGGGAGGTCCCACGAGCAGTACTTC
j_gene: TRBJ2-7; d_gene: TRBD1; v_gene: TRBV18; CDR3aa: CASSYLRGRINEQYF; CDR3nt: TGTGCCAGCTCATACCTTAGGGGGCGTATCAACGAGCAGTACTTC
j_gene: TRBJ2-6; d_gene: .; v_gene: TRBV7-8; CDR3aa: CASSPRVGTGANVLTF; CDR3nt: TGTGCCAGCAGCCCCAGGGTGGGCACTGGGGCCAACGTCCTGACTTTC
j_gene: TRBJ1-1; d_gene: TRBD1; v_gene: TRBV19; CDR3aa: CASTPRDRAGAFF; CDR3nt: TGTGCCAGTACCCCCCGGGACAGGGCCGGGGCTTTCTTT
j_gene: TRBJ2-1; d_gene: .; v_gene: TRBV27; CDR3aa: CASSSPATYSFRSEQFF; CDR3nt: TGTGCCAGCAGTTCCCCCGCCACCTATTCATTTAGGAGCGAGCAGTTCTTC
j_gene: TRBJ2-7; d_gene: TRBD2; v_gene: TRBV15; CDR3aa: CATSRDELAGGPEEQYF; CDR3nt: TGTGCCACCAGCAGAGATGAGTTAGCGGGGGGGCCTGAAGAGCAGTACTTC
j_gene: TRBJ1-2; d_gene: .; v_gene: TRBV7-9; CDR3aa: CASSQGLSHGYTF; CDR3nt: TGTGCCAGCAGCCAGGGGTTAAGTCATGGCTACACCTTC
j_gene: TRBJ2-7; d_gene: TRBD1; v_gene: TRBV25-1; CDR3aa: CASSDRTGQTYEQYF; CDR3nt: TGTGCCAGCAGTGACAGGACAGGCCAAACCTACGAGCAGTACTTC